Listed here are 11 T cell receptor beta chains from one sample, sequenced in a study of cytomegalovirus exposure and HLA in healthy donors. The PCR employed 60 Vbeta primers together with 13 Jbeta primers. Profiling relied on immunoSEQ multiplex PCR, and the TCRdb table lists in-frame clones only, not all of them. The sample contains 100,000 or so clones, 78% of which appear only once. Sequenced sample: PBMCs. The receptors come from a man aged 25-45 years in good health and CMV-seronegative.

The chain has TRBV6-5 and TRBJ1-2; D not certain. V was shortened by 5 bases and J by 2 bases, with 15 bases between the two germline ends. Germline CDR1 is MNHEY and CDR2 is SVGAGI. This CDR3 has 15 residues. Here the CDR3 reads CASSPRRTQNYGYTF. The CDR3 DNA follows: TGTGCCAGCAGTCCCAGAAGAACACAAAACTATGGCTACACCTTC.

This chain links TRBV9 with TRBJ1-1, with D uncertain. Germline V CDR1 and CDR2: SGDLS, YYNGEE. The V end lost 0 bases, the J end lost 3 bases, and 12 bases lay between the germline ends. The CDR3 consists of 15 residues. CDR3 amino acids: CASSVGVAADTEAFF. CDR3 coding DNA: TGTGCCAGCAGCGTAGGAGTAGCCGCGGACACTGAAGCTTTCTTT.

This chain joins TRBV28 and TRBJ1-5, with 7 nucleotides matching TRBD1. CDR1 is MDHEN, CDR2 SYDVKM, per germline. Trimming removed 4 bases from V and 11 bases from J; junction bases left unmatched: 11. This CDR3 is 14 amino acids long. For the CDR3, the DNA is TGTGCCAGCAGTTCCTGGACAGGAGCCACAGCCCAGCATTTT. Translated, it gives CASSSWTGATAQHF.

The J gene is TRBJ1-4, the V gene TRBV5-6; the D gene is possibly TRBD1 (6 bases). The germline V gene has CDR1 SGHDT and CDR2 YYEEEE. The CDR3 has 16 amino acids. V lost 5 bases, J lost 0 bases, and 14 bases lay in between. The CDR3 is CASRATGFATNEKLFF. CDR3 DNA: TGTGCCAGCAGGGCAACAGGGTTCGCAACTAATGAAAAACTGTTTTTT.

The V call is TRBV11-2, the J call TRBJ2-5; D not resolved. V was clipped by 0 bases and J by 0 bases, with 5 bases between them. The CDR3 extends over 14 amino acids. Looked up from germline, CDR1 is SGHAT and CDR2 is FQNNGV. This CDR3 is CASSLESYQETQYF. The CDR3, as DNA: TGTGCCAGCAGCTTAGAATCTTACCAAGAGACCCAGTACTTC.

The chain employs TRBV27 and TRBJ2-1, with D perhaps matching TRBD1 (6 bases). The V gene lost 6 bases and the J gene lost 5 bases, with 17 bases spanning the gap. The CDR3 runs 15 residues. Germline V gene data show CDR1 as MNHEY and CDR2 as SMNVEV (reference sequence). Here the CDR3 DNA reads TGTGCCAGCAGGGACAGCTCGATCTACCACAATGAGCAGTTCTTC. Amino acids: CASRDSSIYHNEQFF.

This chain joins TRBV18 and TRBJ1-1; 7 bases line up with TRBD1. The CDR3 covers 14 residues. The ends lost 4 bases at V and 3 bases at J; junction bases unmatched: 5. CDR1 and CDR2 (germline): KGHSH, LQKENI. The CDR3 sequence: CASSLTGYYTEAFF. The CDR3 DNA reads TGTGCCAGCTCACTGACAGGGTATTACACTGAAGCTTTCTTT.

J is TRBJ2-7 and V is TRBV19; TRBD1 might be the D (6 bases). The CDR3 has 15 residues. Germline CDR1 reads LNHDA; CDR2 reads SQIVND (reference sequence). Trimming stripped 6 bases from V and 3 bases from J, with 18 bases between. As DNA, the CDR3 is TGTGCCAGTAGCTCAGGGGATACTACAGACTACGAGCAGTACTTC. Its translation: CASSSGDTTDYEQYF.

This chain connects TRBV10-2 to TRBJ1-4; 10 nucleotides match TRBD1. Germline CDR1 and CDR2: WSHSY and SAAADI. J gave up 7 bases and V 2 bases, and 1 base lay outside the gene matches. The CDR3 runs 14 residues. DNA of the CDR3: TGCGCCAGCAGTGAGGGACAGGGGGGTGAAAAACTGTTTTTT. This gives the protein CASSEGQGGEKLFF.

The chain uses TRBV4-1 and TRBJ2-5; TRBD2 aligns across 10 bases. Germline V gene lookup returns CDR1 MGHRA and CDR2 YSYEKL. The CDR3 runs 18 residues. V was pared by 0 bases and J by 5 bases, with 12 bases of the junction left unmatched. This CDR3 reads CASSQEIKRGGSWETQYF. The CDR3 DNA follows: TGCGCCAGCAGCCAAGAGATCAAGCGGGGGGGCAGCTGGGAGACCCAGTACTTC.

The chain is built from TRBV7-2 and TRBJ1-1; D remains unclear. The germline V gene encodes CDR1 SGHTA and CDR2 FQGNSA. This CDR3 is built from 13 residues. Trimming took off 4 bases at V and 4 bases at J, with 10 bases between the two ends. The CDR3 spells CASSWRAATEAFF. For the CDR3, the DNA is TGTGCCAGCAGCTGGCGGGCTGCCACTGAAGCTTTCTTT.